This passage covers 3 T cell receptor beta chains from one sample sequenced in a study of blood T cells in healthy people across ages. Primed by a sample-barcoded 5' primer and a J-beta primer mix, a second PCR proceeded for about 6 to 11 cycles. TCRdb fed the 5' RACE reads into MiXCR, producing one record per CDR3 protein. The table has about a million distinct CDR3 sequences, 35% to 40% seen once. Sequenced material: blood. All receptors derive from a man younger than 35 in good health.

The rearrangement links TRBV10-3 to TRBJ1-4, with D uncertain. The CDR3 is 16 residues long. V was cut by 0 bases and J by 3 bases, with 11 bases left in between. CDR1 is ENHRY, CDR2 SYGVKD, per germline. Here the CDR3 reads CAISESPGEANEKLFF. In DNA, the CDR3 is TGTGCCATCAGTGAGTCCCCCGGGGAGGCTAATGAAAAACTGTTTTTT.

The table lists this clonotype with many counts. The chain has TRBV7-2 and TRBJ1-1, with 9 nucleotides matching TRBD1. CDR3 length: 15 amino acids. The J segment lost 4 bases and the V segment lost 0 bases, leaving 3 bases of the junction unmatched. Germline V gives CDR1 SGHTA, CDR2 FQGNSA. The CDR3 DNA reads as TGTGCCAGCAGCTTAGCGGGGACAGGGAGCACTGAAGCTTTCTTT. It specifies CASSLAGTGSTEAFF.

The chain employs TRBV2 and TRBJ2-5, with D uncertain. CDR1 and CDR2 (germline): SNHLY, FYNNEI. There are 12 residues in the CDR3. Trimming took 7 bases from V and 3 from J, leaving 9 bases between them. In DNA form, the CDR3 reads TGTGCCAGCACCCCCCAGAAAGAGACCCAGTACTTC. This sequence encodes CASTPQKETQYF.